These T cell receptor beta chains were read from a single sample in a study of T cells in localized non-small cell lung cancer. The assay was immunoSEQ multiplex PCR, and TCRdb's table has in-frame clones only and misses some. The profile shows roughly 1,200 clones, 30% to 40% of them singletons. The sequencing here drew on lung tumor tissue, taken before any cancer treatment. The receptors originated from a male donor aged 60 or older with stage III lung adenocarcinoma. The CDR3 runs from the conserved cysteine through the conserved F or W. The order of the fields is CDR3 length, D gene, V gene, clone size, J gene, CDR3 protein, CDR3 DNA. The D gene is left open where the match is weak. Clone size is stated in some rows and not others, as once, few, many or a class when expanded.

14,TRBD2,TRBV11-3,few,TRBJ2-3,CASSQAGDPGTQYF,TGTGCCAGCAGCCAAGCGGGGGATCCTGGTACGCAGTATTTT
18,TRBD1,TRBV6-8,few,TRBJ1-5,CAITSLRDSLHSNQPQHF,TGTGCCATCACCTCCCTTCGGGACAGCCTCCATAGCAATCAGCCCCAGCATTTT
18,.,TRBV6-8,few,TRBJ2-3,CASSYSNLPRPGADTQYF,TGTGCCAGCAGTTACTCTAACCTTCCCCGTCCCGGGGCAGATACGCAGTATTTT
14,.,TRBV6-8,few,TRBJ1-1,CASSYQSWGTEAFF,TGTGCCAGCAGTTACCAATCGTGGGGCACTGAAGCTTTCTTT
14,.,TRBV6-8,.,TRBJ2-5,CAISITGIQETQYF,TGTGCCATCAGTATCACAGGGATTCAAGAGACCCAGTACTTC
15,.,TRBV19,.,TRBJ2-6,CASSIPRSGANVLTF,TGTGCCAGTAGTATTCCCAGGTCTGGGGCCAACGTCCTGACTTTC
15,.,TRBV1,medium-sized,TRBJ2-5,CTTRQGIGFQETQYF,TGCACCACCAGACAGGGGATAGGTTTTCAAGAGACCCAGTACTTC
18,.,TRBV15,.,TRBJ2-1,CATSRDTGTASSPNEQFF,TGTGCCACCAGCAGAGATACAGGGACGGCGTCGAGTCCCAATGAGCAGTTCTTC
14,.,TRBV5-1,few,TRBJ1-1,CASSLGPGNTEAFF,TGCGCCAGCAGCTTGGGGCCGGGGAACACTGAAGCTTTCTTT
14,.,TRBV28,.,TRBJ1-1,CASKVNRMNTEAFF,TGTGCCAGCAAAGTAAACAGGATGAACACTGAAGCTTTCTTT
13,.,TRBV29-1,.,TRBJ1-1,CSGTYGLNTEAFF,TGCAGCGGGACCTACGGACTGAACACTGAAGCTTTCTTT
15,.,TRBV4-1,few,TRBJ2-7,CASSLDSGAPYEQYF,TGCGCCAGCAGTCTGGATAGCGGAGCCCCCTACGAGCAGTACTTC
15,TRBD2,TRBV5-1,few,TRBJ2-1,CASSFIAGADNEQFF,TGCGCCAGCAGCTTCATAGCGGGGGCCGACAATGAGCAGTTCTTC
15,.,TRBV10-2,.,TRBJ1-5,CASSEAGNGNQPQHF,TGCGCCAGCAGTGAAGCGGGGAATGGGAACCAGCCCCAGCATTTT
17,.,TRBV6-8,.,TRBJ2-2,CASRPRFGQMNTGELFF,TGTGCCAGCAGACCCCGTTTTGGTCAGATGAACACCGGGGAGCTGTTTTTT